Presented here are 13 T cell receptor beta chains from one specimen sequenced in a study of CD8 T cells in Susac syndrome. Random hexamers primed reverse transcription of about 0.45 to 1 ug RNA. One entry per CDR3 protein, called by TCRdb with MiXCR from the immunoSEQ multiplex PCR reads. The sample carries some 200,000 distinct CDR3 sequences, approximately 95% recorded once. Specimen: CD4+ T cells from PBMCs. Receptor source: a human donor with Susac syndrome.

The chain uses TRBV3-1 and TRBJ2-7; weak D call: TRBD1 (6 bases). The ends were cut back, 4 bases at V and 2 bases at J, with 9 bases in the middle. In germline, CDR1 is LGHDT, CDR2 YNNKEL (reference sequence). CDR3 length equals 13 residues. The CDR3 reads CASSPGEPYEQYF. For the CDR3, the DNA is TGTGCCAGCAGCCCAGGGGAGCCCTACGAGCAGTACTTC.

This chain links TRBV7-3 with TRBJ1-1; D ambiguous. V shed 1 base and J shed 1 base, with 7 bases lying between them. CDR1 and CDR2 from the germline V gene are SGHTA and FQGTGA. This CDR3 spans 14 amino acids. CDR3 sequence reads: CASSLMGANTEAFF. The CDR3 bases are TGTGCCAGCAGCTTAATGGGTGCGAACACTGAAGCTTTCTTT. Full variable domain (rest looked up from reference TRBV7-3 and TRBJ1-1): GAGVSQTPSNKVTEKGKYVELRCDPISGHTALYWYRQSLGQGPEFLIYFQGTGAADDSGLPNDRFFAVRPEGSVSTLKIQRTERGDSAVYLCASSLMGANTEAFFGQGTRLTVV.

The V and J genes are TRBV29-1 and TRBJ2-1; D perhaps matches TRBD2 (5 bases). V gave up 5 bases and J gave up 2 bases, with 16 bases separating them. CDR3 size: 15 residues. CDR1 and CDR2 (germline): SQVTM, ANQGSEA. CDR3 DNA: TGCAGCGTTTCCGGGAAAATAATAACCTACAATGAGCAGTTCTTC. This gives the protein CSVSGKIITYNEQFF.

CDR3 region: CASSARTDTQYF. The CDR3, as DNA: TGTGCCAGCAGCGCTCGCACAGATACGCAGTATTTT. The chain employs TRBV9 and TRBJ2-3; D remains unclear. Germline CDR1 SGDLS, CDR2 YYNGEE. V lost 3 bases to trimming and J lost 1 base, with 3 bases between them. The CDR3 loop spans 12 amino acids.

The chain combines TRBV19 with TRBJ1-2; possibly TRBD1 for D (5 bases). Per the germline V gene, CDR1 is LNHDA and CDR2 is SQIVND (reference sequence). This CDR3 region has 13 residues. DNA of the CDR3: TGTGCTACTTCTATCGCCAGGGCCTCTGGCTACACCTTC. This gives the protein CATSIARASGYTF.

This chain connects TRBV9 to TRBJ2-1; 7 bases are a match to TRBD2. The V and J ends lost 0 bases and 6 bases, in that order; junction bases with no gene match: 6. The CDR3 sequence is 15 residues long. Germline lookup yields CDR1 SGDLS and CDR2 YYNGEE. DNA for the CDR3: TGTGCCAGCAGCGTAGTTGGGGGGGTTGGCAATGAGCAGTTCTTC. This sequence encodes CASSVVGGVGNEQFF.

This clonotype was seen only once. The chain carries TRBV28 and TRBJ2-7; the D is unclear. Germline-derived CDR1 and CDR2 are MDHEN and SYDVKM. V was cut by 6 bases and J by 5 bases, with 8 bases left in between. The CDR3 extends over 11 amino acids. The CDR3 sequence is CASRAFDEQYF. CDR3 bases: TGTGCCAGCAGAGCCTTTGACGAGCAGTACTTC.

This rearrangement joins TRBV13 to TRBJ2-7; TRBD2 matches 7 bases. Trimming cost V 4 bases and J 5 bases; bases outside gene matches: 14. This CDR3 region has 16 residues. Germline CDR1 reads PRHDT; CDR2 reads FYEKMQ (reference sequence). CDR3 region: CASSSAGRGRINEQYF. As DNA, the CDR3 is TGTGCCAGCAGCTCTGCGGGGCGGGGGAGGATTAACGAGCAGTACTTC.

This chain joins TRBV20-1 and TRBJ1-6, with 8 bases fitting TRBD1. The V gene end was trimmed by 4 bases and the J gene end by 10 bases; junction bases not matched to a gene: 6. There are 13 residues in the CDR3. Germline assignment: CDR1 DFQATT and CDR2 SNEGSKA (reference sequence). CDR3 DNA: TGCAGTGCTATGGACAGGGTCGACTCACCCCTCCACTTT. Translating gives CSAMDRVDSPLHF.

The J gene is TRBJ2-3, the V gene TRBV24-1, with D perhaps matching TRBD1 or TRBD2 (5 bases each). Trimming left V 5 bases short and J 0 bases short, with 8 bases between. CDR1 is KGHDR and CDR2 is SFDVKD in the germline V gene. The CDR3 is made up of 14 amino acids. The CDR3 DNA reads as TGTGCCACCAGTGGACGGGACAGCACAGATACGCAGTATTTT. This translates into CATSGRDSTDTQYF.

Comment on this clonotype: Mismatch with germline at one junction end may stem from a read error. The V call is TRBV5-1, the J call TRBJ1-1; D not resolved. The CDR3 has 12 residues. Germline loops: CDR1 SGHRS, CDR2 YFSETQ. CDR3 nucleotides: TGCGCCAGCAGATTGGTGAACACTGAAGCTTTCTTT. Residues: CASRLVNTEAFF.

J is TRBJ2-7 and V is TRBV11-2, with D perhaps matching TRBD1 (5 bases). Trimming pared 4 bases from V and 0 bases from J, leaving 19 bases between. The CDR3 contains 17 residues. CDR1 is SGHAT, CDR2 FQNNGV, per germline. Written as DNA, the CDR3 is TGTGCCAGCAGCTCAATACGGACATCTCACGCCTCCTACGAGCAGTACTTC. It translates to CASSSIRTSHASYEQYF.

The rearrangement links TRBV30 to TRBJ2-3, with a weak D call TRBD2 (6 bases). Germline V gene sequence: CDR1 GTSNPN, CDR2 SVGIG (reference sequence). V was clipped by 2 bases and J by 1 base, with 13 bases between them. The CDR3 contains 15 residues. This chain's CDR3 is CAWSRWGGGTDTQYF. CDR3 DNA: TGTGCCTGGAGTCGGTGGGGCGGGGGCACAGATACGCAGTATTTT. The full variable domain, in which reference TRBV30 and TRBJ2-3 provide the parts outside the CDR3, is SQTIHQWPATLVQPVGSPLSLECTVEGTSNPNLYWYRQAAGRGLQLLFYSVGIGQISSEVPQNLSASRPQDRQFILSSKKLLLSDSGFYLCAWSRWGGGTDTQYFGPGTRLTVL.